This T cell receptor (beta chain) was profiled in a study of spatial heterogeneity in lung cancer. Time point reported: sample taken at primary tumor resection. TCRs were sequenced from unsorted whole RNA of tumor, nontumor lung or PBMC. The CDR3 is 13 residues long. The V gene lost 2 bases and the J gene lost 12 bases, with 13 bases spanning the gap. CDR1 KGHDR and CDR2 SFDVKD come from the germline V gene. TCRdb used MiXCR to reprocess the 5' RACE reads, holding one entry per CDR3 protein. This sample has 40,000 to 45,000 distinct CDR3 sequences, with approximately 7% found just once. The rearrangement joins TRBV24-1 to TRBJ2-1, with D possibly TRBD1 on 5 matching bases. The sample in question was PBMCs, obtained at surgery. The source is a female donor with early-stage non-small cell lung cancer. The chain's CDR3 is CATSDSRDFGQFF. CDR3 DNA: TGTGCCACCAGTGATTCCAGGGATTTCGGGCAGTTCTTC.